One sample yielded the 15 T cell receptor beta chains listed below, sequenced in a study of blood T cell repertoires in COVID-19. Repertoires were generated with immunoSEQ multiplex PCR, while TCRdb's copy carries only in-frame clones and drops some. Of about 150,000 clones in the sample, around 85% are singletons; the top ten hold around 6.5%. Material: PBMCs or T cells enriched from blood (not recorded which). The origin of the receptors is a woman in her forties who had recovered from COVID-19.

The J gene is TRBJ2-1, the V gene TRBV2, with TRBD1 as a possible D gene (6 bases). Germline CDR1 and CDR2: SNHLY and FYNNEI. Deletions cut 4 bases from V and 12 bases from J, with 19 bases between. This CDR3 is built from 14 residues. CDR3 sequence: CASSGGQNYPGQFF. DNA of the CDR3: TGTGCCAGCAGTGGGGGGCAGAACTACCCCGGGCAGTTCTTC.

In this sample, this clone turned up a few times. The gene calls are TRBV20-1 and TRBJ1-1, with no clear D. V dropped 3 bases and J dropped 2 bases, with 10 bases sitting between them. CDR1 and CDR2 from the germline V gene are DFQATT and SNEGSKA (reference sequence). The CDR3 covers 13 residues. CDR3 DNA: TGCAGTGCTAGTAGAGGAGTTAACACTGAAGCTTTCTTT. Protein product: CSASRGVNTEAFF.

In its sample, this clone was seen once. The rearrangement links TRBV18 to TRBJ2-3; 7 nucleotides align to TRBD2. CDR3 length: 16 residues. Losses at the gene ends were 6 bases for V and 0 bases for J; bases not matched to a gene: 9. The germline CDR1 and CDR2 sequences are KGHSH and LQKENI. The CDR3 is CASSWTSFLSTDTQYF. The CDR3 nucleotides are TGTGCCAGCTCCTGGACTAGTTTCCTGAGCACAGATACGCAGTATTTT. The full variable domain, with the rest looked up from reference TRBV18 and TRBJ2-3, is NAGVMQNPRHLVRRRGQEARLRCSPMKGHSHVYWYRQLPEEGLKFMVYLQKENIIDESGMPKERFSAEFPKEGPSILRIQQVVRGDSAAYFCASSWTSFLSTDTQYFGPGTRLTVL.

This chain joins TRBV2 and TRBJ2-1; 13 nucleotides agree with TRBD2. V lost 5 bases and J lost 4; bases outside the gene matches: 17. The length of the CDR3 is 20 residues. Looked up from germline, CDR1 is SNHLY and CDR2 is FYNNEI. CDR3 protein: CASSFPGTSGTPHTYNEQFF. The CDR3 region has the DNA TGTGCCAGCAGTTTCCCCGGGACTAGCGGGACACCTCACACATACAATGAGCAGTTCTTC. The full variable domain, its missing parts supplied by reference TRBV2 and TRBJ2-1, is EPEVTQTPSHQVTQMGQEVILRCVPISNHLYFYWYRQILGQKVEFLVSFYNNEISEKSEIFDDQFSVERPDGSNFTLKIRSTKLEDSAMYFCASSFPGTSGTPHTYNEQFFGPGTRLTVL.

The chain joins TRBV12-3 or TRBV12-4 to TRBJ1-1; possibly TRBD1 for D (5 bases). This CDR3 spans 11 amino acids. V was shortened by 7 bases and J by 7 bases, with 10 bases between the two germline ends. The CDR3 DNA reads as TGTGCCAGCACCGGGGGATTTGAAGCTTTCTTT. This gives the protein CASTGGFEAFF.

The CDR3 DNA reads as TGCGCCAGCAGACTCCAGGTAAATGGGAACACTGAAGCTTTCTTT. As protein: CASRLQVNGNTEAFF. The chain has TRBV4-1 and TRBJ1-1; D not certain. From germline, CDR1 is MGHRA and CDR2 YSYEKL. V was trimmed by 6 bases and J by 1 base, leaving 15 bases between them. This CDR3 has 15 amino acids.

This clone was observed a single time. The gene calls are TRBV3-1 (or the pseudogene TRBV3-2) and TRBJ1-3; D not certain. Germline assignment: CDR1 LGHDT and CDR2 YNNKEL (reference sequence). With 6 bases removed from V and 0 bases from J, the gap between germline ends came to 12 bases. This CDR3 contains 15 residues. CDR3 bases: TGTGCCAGCAGTCCTCAGTGGAGCTCTGGAAACACCATATATTTT. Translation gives CASSPQWSSGNTIYF.

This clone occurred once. CDR3 sequence reads: CASSLSGTGGLFSYGYTF. CDR3 coding DNA: TGTGCCAGCAGTTTATCCGGGACAGGGGGCTTGTTTAGCTATGGCTACACCTTC. V and J are TRBV27 and TRBJ1-2; 12 bases align to TRBD1. From germline, CDR1 is MNHEY and CDR2 SMNVEV (reference sequence). This CDR3 region has 18 residues. V trimming: 0 bases; J trimming: 4 bases; junction bases outside the gene matches: 9.

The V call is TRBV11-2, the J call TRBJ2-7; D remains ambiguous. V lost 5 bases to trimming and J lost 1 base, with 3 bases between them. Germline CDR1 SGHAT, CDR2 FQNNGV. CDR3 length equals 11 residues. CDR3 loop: CASSPSYEQYF. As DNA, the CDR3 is TGTGCCAGCAGCCCGTCCTACGAGCAGTACTTC.

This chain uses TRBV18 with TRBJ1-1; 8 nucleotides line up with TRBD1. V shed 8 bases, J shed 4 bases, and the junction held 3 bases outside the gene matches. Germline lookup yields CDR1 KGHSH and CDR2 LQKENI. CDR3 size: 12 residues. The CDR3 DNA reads TGTGCCAGCATGGACAGGGCCACTGAAGCTTTCTTT. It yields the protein CASMDRATEAFF.

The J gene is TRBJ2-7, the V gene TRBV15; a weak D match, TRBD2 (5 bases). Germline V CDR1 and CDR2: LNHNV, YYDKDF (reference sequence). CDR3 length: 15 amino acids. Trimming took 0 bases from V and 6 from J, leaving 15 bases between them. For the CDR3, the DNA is TGTGCCACCAGCAGAGATAGAAGGCCAGAGGGCGAGCAGTACTTC. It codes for CATSRDRRPEGEQYF.

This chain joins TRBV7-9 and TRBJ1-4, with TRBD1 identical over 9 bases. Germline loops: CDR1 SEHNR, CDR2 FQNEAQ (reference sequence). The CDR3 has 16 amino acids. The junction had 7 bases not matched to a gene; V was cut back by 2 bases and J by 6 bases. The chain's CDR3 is CASSLSGQGGYEKLFF. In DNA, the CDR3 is TGTGCCAGCAGCTTATCGGGACAGGGTGGTTATGAAAAACTGTTTTTT.

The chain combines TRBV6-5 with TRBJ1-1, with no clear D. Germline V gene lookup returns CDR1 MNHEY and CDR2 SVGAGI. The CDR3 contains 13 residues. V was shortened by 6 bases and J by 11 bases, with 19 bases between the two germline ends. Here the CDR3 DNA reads TGTGCCAGCAGACCCACAGTGGGAGGGCAGGCTTTCTTT. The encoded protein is CASRPTVGGQAFF.

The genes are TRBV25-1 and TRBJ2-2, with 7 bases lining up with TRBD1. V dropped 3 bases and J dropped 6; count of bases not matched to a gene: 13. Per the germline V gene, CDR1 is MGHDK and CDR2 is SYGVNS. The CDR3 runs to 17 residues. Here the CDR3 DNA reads TGTGCCAGCAGTGATCCTAACAGGGGTAGCTGGGCCGGGGAGCTGTTTTTT. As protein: CASSDPNRGSWAGELFF.

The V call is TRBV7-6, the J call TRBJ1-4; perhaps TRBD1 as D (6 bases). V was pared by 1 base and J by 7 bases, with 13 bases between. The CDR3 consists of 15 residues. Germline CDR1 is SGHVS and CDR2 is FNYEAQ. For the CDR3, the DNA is TGTGCCAGCAGCTTAGGTAACAGGGCCGGTGAAAAACTGTTTTTT. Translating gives CASSLGNRAGEKLFF.